Below, 18 T cell receptor beta chains from the same sample are listed, as sequenced in a study of metastatic and nonmetastatic thyroid tumors. All patients reached thyroid surgery having received no treatment beforehand. TCRdb redid the clone calls on the PCR reads using MiXCR. The table shows 20,000 or so clones, with roughly 15% occurring only once. Specimen: tumor tissue. These TCRs come from a female donor with papillary thyroid cancer or a benign thyroid nodule (not recorded which). Some clones in this sample may be carry-over from other donors' samples.

This clone has a count of ten or more. V gene TRBV2 combines with J gene TRBJ2-1; the D gene is possibly TRBD1 (6 bases). The CDR3 has 12 amino acids. From germline, CDR1 is SNHLY and CDR2 FYNNEI. V was trimmed by 8 bases and J by 5 bases, leaving 10 bases between them. The CDR3 DNA reads TGTGCCAGCCGGACAGATAACAATGAGCAGTTCTTC. The encoded protein is CASRTDNNEQFF.

The V call is TRBV6-1, the J call TRBJ2-7, with TRBD1 as a possible D gene (5 bases). The V gene's germline CDR1 is MNHNS and CDR2 SASEGT. Trimming removed 7 bases at V and 0 bases at J, with 16 bases between. The CDR3 has 15 amino acids. The CDR3 here is CASIESGAGSYEQYF. CDR3 nucleotides: TGTGCCAGCATTGAGAGTGGGGCAGGCTCCTACGAGCAGTACTTC.

In its sample, this clone ranks as medium-sized. The V gene is TRBV12-3 or TRBV12-4, the J gene TRBJ1-2, with D unresolved. The CDR3 length is 12 residues. Trimming took 6 bases from V and 4 from J, leaving 9 bases between them. Here the CDR3 DNA reads TGTGCCAGCAGCCCCTCCCTCTATGGCTACACCTTC. Its protein product is CASSPSLYGYTF.

This chain connects TRBV3-1 to TRBJ2-7; TRBD2 matches 9 bases. V trimming: 2 bases; J trimming: 1 base; junction bases outside the gene matches: 9. Germline V gene lookup returns CDR1 LGHDT and CDR2 YNNKEL (reference sequence). The CDR3 consists of 17 residues. This chain's CDR3 is CASSQHGLAQPSYEQYF. CDR3 DNA sequence: TGTGCCAGCAGCCAACACGGACTAGCGCAACCTTCCTACGAGCAGTACTTC.

By share of the sample, this clone is medium-sized. This chain's CDR3 is CASSEWTGEYEQYF. CDR3 coding DNA: TGTGCCAGCAGTGAATGGACAGGGGAATACGAGCAGTACTTC. The chain uses TRBV6-1 and TRBJ2-7, with TRBD1 identical over 9 bases. The V gene end was trimmed by 2 bases and the J gene end by 4 bases; junction bases not matched to a gene: 3. CDR1 and CDR2 from the germline V gene are MNHNS and SASEGT. The CDR3 runs to 14 residues.

This clone is termed medium-sized. The V and J genes are TRBV6-1 and TRBJ1-6; D unclear. Trimming stripped 8 bases from V and 10 bases from J, with 9 bases between. This CDR3 has 11 amino acids. Germline V CDR1 and CDR2: MNHNS, SASEGT. In DNA, the CDR3 is TGTGCCAGCGGATCTGTCTCACCCCTCCACTTT. Encoded protein: CASGSVSPLHF.

This clone showed up many times. The V call is TRBV5-1, the J call TRBJ2-2; possibly TRBD2 for D (6 bases). V was trimmed by 8 bases and J by 6 bases, leaving 17 bases between them. Germline V gives CDR1 SGHRS, CDR2 YFSETQ. The CDR3 sequence is 14 residues long. The CDR3 here is CASYWTEGSGELFF. The CDR3 bases are TGCGCCAGTTACTGGACGGAGGGTTCCGGGGAGCTGTTTTTT.

This clone appeared many times. This chain joins TRBV2 and TRBJ2-1; 11 bases are a match to TRBD1. J was trimmed by 1 base and V by 4 bases; bases with no gene match: 3. The CDR3 totals 16 residues. Germline CDR1 and CDR2: SNHLY and FYNNEI. CDR3 sequence: CASSGTGGRSYNEQFF. The CDR3 DNA reads as TGTGCCAGCAGTGGGACAGGGGGCCGATCCTACAATGAGCAGTTCTTC. Complete variable domain (other parts from reference TRBV2 and TRBJ2-1): EPEVTQTPSHQVTQMGQEVILRCVPISNHLYFYWYRQILGQKVEFLVSFYNNEISEKSEIFDDQFSVERPDGSNFTLKIRSTKLEDSAMYFCASSGTGGRSYNEQFFGPGTRLTVL.

On this clone itself: This sequence may be a read error, since a much larger clone differs from it by one base. This chain joins TRBV7-2 and TRBJ2-2; 7 bases are shared with TRBD2. J was trimmed by 9 bases and V by 1 base; bases with no gene match: 8. CDR1 is SGHTA, CDR2 FQGNSA, per germline. This CDR3 spans 15 amino acids. The CDR3 DNA reads as TGTGCCAGCAGCTTAGGAGCGGGGATGACCTGGGAGCTGTTTTTT. This encodes CASSLGAGMTWELFF.

This sequence joins TRBV20-1 and TRBJ2-7, with D unclear. The CDR3 has 12 amino acids. The germline gives CDR1 DFQATT, CDR2 SNEGSKA (reference sequence). V lost 0 bases, J lost 12 bases, and 15 bases lay in between. CDR3 sequence (DNA): TGCAGTGCTAGAGATCAAAGTATTGTCCCGTACTTC. Translated: CSARDQSIVPYF.

V gene TRBV6-1 combines with J gene TRBJ2-1, with 10 nucleotides matching TRBD2. The CDR3 is 16 amino acids. Germline assignment: CDR1 MNHNS and CDR2 SASEGT. J lost 4 bases, V lost 4 bases, and 7 bases had no gene match. Here the CDR3 DNA reads TGTGCCAGCAGTGCCTCTAGCGGGGGCCAATACAATGAGCAGTTCTTC. It is translated as CASSASSGGQYNEQFF.

There are many counts of this clone. A read error may explain this, as a much larger clone is one base away. The chain links TRBV30 to TRBJ2-3; D is ambiguous. Deletions cut 3 bases from V and 2 bases from J, with 12 bases between. Germline V gene data show CDR1 as GTSNPN and CDR2 as SVGIG (reference sequence). There are 14 residues in the CDR3. CDR3: CAWRGRPITDTQYF. The CDR3 coding sequence is TGTGCCTGGAGGGGCAGACCGATCACAGATACGCAGTATTTT.

In its sample, this clone was seen a few times. This may come from a read error, since a much larger clone is one base off. The chain employs TRBV4-1 and TRBJ1-2; no reliable D call. V shed 5 bases and J shed 8 bases, with 18 bases lying between them. Germline V gives CDR1 MGHRA, CDR2 YSYEKL. CDR3 length: 14 amino acids. Here the CDR3 DNA reads TGCGCCAGCAGCGACCCGAGGGATCTACGGGGCTACACCTTC. It encodes CASSDPRDLRGYTF.

This clone was counted many times. One end of the junction fails to match germline, which may point to a read error. This sequence joins TRBV5-6 and TRBJ2-2; D is possibly TRBD1 or TRBD2 (5 bases each). Germline assignment: CDR1 SGHDT and CDR2 YYEEEE. This CDR3 contains 14 residues. CDR3 nucleotides: TGTGCCAGCAGGTTACAGGCGAACACCGGGGAGCTGGTTTTT. It encodes CASRLQANTGELVF.

This clone qualifies as medium-sized. Other DNA sequences from this sample encode an identical CDR3 as well. The chain uses TRBV10-3 and TRBJ2-7, with 8 positions matching TRBD1. The V and J ends lost 6 bases and 0 bases, in that order; junction bases with no gene match: 7. Per germline, CDR1 ENHRY and CDR2 SYGVKD. This CDR3 contains 15 residues. The CDR3 sequence is CAISDRDRNSYEQYF. In DNA form, the CDR3 reads TGTGCCATCAGCGACCGGGACAGGAACTCCTACGAGCAGTACTTC.

In this sample, this clone turned up many times. The chain carries TRBV25-1 and TRBJ1-1, with 10 bases aligning to TRBD1. Germline CDR1 reads MGHDK; CDR2 reads SYGVNS. The CDR3 runs 15 residues. V shed 4 bases and J 4 bases; nucleotides not matched to a gene: 6. The CDR3 region is CASSGMGQGSTEAFF. The CDR3 coding sequence is TGTGCCAGCAGTGGGATGGGACAGGGGTCCACTGAAGCTTTCTTT.

This clone was observed many times. The chain uses TRBV7-9 and TRBJ2-7, with TRBD1 matching over 12 bases. V shed 4 bases, J shed 5 bases, and the junction held 9 bases outside the gene matches. This CDR3 spans 16 amino acids. Germline loops: CDR1 SEHNR, CDR2 FQNEAQ (reference sequence). CDR3 in DNA: TGTGCCAGCAGCTCCCCCTACCGGGACAGGGGGCACGAGCAGTACTTC. It translates to CASSSPYRDRGHEQYF.

There are many counts of this clone. The same CDR3 arises from other DNA sequences in this sample as well. V is TRBV7-9 and J is TRBJ1-2, with D possibly matching TRBD1 (6 bases). This CDR3 comprises 14 residues. Trimming stripped 5 bases from V and 8 bases from J, with 18 bases between. The V gene's germline CDR1 is SEHNR and CDR2 FQNEAQ (reference sequence). The CDR3 protein is CASSATYRDDGYTF. The CDR3 nucleotides read TGTGCCAGCAGCGCCACTTACAGGGATGACGGCTACACCTTC.